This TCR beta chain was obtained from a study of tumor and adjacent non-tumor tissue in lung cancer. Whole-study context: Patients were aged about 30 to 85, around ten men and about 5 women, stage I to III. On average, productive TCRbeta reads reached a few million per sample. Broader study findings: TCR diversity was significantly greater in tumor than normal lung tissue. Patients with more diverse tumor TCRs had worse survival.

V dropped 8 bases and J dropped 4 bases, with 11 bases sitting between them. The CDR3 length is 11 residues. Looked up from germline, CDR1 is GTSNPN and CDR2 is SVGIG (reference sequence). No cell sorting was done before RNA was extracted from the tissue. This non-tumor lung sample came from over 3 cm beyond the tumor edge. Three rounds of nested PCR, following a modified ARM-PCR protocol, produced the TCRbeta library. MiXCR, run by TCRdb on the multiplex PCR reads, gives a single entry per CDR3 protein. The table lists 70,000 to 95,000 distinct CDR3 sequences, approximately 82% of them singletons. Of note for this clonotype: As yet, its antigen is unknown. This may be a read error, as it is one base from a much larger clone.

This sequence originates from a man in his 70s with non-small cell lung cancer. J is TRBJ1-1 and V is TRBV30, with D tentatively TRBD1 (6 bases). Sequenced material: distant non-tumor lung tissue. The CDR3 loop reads CASGQITEAFF. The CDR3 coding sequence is TGTGCCAGCGGACAGATCACTGAAGCTTTCTTT.